This T cell receptor (beta chain) was captured by sequencing in a study of CD8 T cells in ankylosing spondylitis. TCRdb reprocessed the 5' RACE reads via MiXCR and lists one record per CDR3 protein. The sample holds fewer than 500,000 distinct CDR3 sequences, roughly a quarter seen once. Study-level findings and limits: Characteristic, it appeared, of ankylosing spondylitis blood was a TCR beta motif of roughly 8 highly homologous variants. From matched ankylosing spondylitis synovial fluid, disease-linked clones were reportedly recovered at significantly enriched levels. Earlier literature documents some of the motif variants in reactive arthritis synovial fluid and blood.

With 7 bases clipped from V and 1 base from J, the junction kept 4 bases outside the gene matches. Per germline, CDR1 ENHRY and CDR2 SYGVKD. The CDR3 totals 14 residues. As regards this clonotype: Its antigen is still unknown.

Sequencing was performed on blood, either unsorted or a sorted T cell fraction (not recorded which). The TCR sequence derives from a male donor with ankylosing spondylitis. The chain combines TRBV10-3 with TRBJ1-1, with 9 bases lining up with TRBD1. CDR3 bases: TGTGCCATCAACCCGGGACAGGGGAACACTGAAGCTTTCTTT. Its protein product is CAINPGQGNTEAFF.